These 10 T cell receptor beta chains came from one sample sequenced in a study of blood T cell repertoires in COVID-19. TCRdb's table, derived via immunoSEQ multiplex PCR, lists solely in-frame clones and lacks some. The table includes some 120,000 clones, 70% to 80% detected once. Sample: peripheral blood. Receptor source: a human donor in a cohort sampled during active COVID-19.

The count of this clone is one. J is TRBJ2-1 and V is TRBV4-3; 16 nucleotides match TRBD2. The V gene's germline CDR1 is LGHNA and CDR2 YSLEER. This CDR3 comprises 20 residues. J lost 7 bases, V lost 2 bases, and 14 bases had no gene match. Here the CDR3 reads CASSQPPGLAGGIRKNEQFF. The CDR3 DNA sequence: TGCGCCAGCAGCCAACCACCGGGACTAGCGGGAGGGATTAGGAAAAATGAGCAGTTCTTC.

The chain combines TRBV2 with TRBJ2-5; D is ambiguous. Looked up from germline, CDR1 is SNHLY and CDR2 is FYNNEI. This CDR3 is built from 11 residues. Trimming shortened V by 8 bases and J by 5 bases, and 9 bases separated the two germline ends. This CDR3 is CASQDLETQYF. In nucleotides, the CDR3 is TGTGCCAGCCAGGATTTGGAGACCCAGTACTTC.

The V and J genes are TRBV4-1 and TRBJ2-7; 7 nucleotides agree with TRBD1. CDR3 length: 13 residues. CDR1 MGHRA and CDR2 YSYEKL come from the germline V gene. With V trimmed by 2 bases and J by 10 bases, 8 bases remained unmatched. The CDR3 reads CASSQLAGGAQYF. CDR3 coding DNA: TGCGCCAGCAGCCAACTGGCAGGGGGTGCTCAGTACTTC.

V gene TRBV19 combines with J gene TRBJ2-7, with D possibly being TRBD1 (5 bases). CDR3 size: 12 residues. In germline, CDR1 is LNHDA, CDR2 SQIVND (reference sequence). The ends were cut back, 3 bases at V and 11 bases at J, with 14 bases in the middle. CDR3 sequence (DNA): TGTGCCAGTAGTATCCTGGACACGGAAAAGTACTTC. Translated: CASSILDTEKYF.

This clone has at least ten counts. V usage is TRBV5-4 and J usage is TRBJ2-1; D not resolved. Germline CDR1 reads SGHNT; CDR2 reads YYREEE (reference sequence). The CDR3 loop spans 13 amino acids. V was cut by 4 bases and J by 2 bases, with 7 bases left in between. CDR3 region: CASSAITYNEQFF. CDR3 nucleotide sequence: TGTGCCAGCAGCGCGATTACCTACAATGAGCAGTTCTTC. The full variable domain, with the rest looked up from reference TRBV5-4 and TRBJ2-1, is ETGVTQSPTHLIKTRGQQVTLRCSSQSGHNTVSWYQQALGQGPQFIFQYYREEENGRGNFPPRFSGLQFPNYSSELNVNALELDDSALYLCASSAITYNEQFFGPGTRLTVL.

This chain uses TRBV30 with TRBJ2-7; 9 bases map to TRBD1. The junction had 7 bases not matched to a gene; V was cut back by 0 bases and J by 4 bases. This CDR3 spans 15 amino acids. CDR1 GTSNPN and CDR2 SVGIG come from the germline V gene (reference sequence). The CDR3 protein is CAWSVQVTGGYEQYF. CDR3 sequence (DNA): TGTGCCTGGAGTGTACAGGTGACAGGGGGTTACGAGCAGTACTTC. Complete variable domain (other parts from reference TRBV30 and TRBJ2-7): SQTIHQWPATLVQPVGSPLSLECTVEGTSNPNLYWYRQAAGRGLQLLFYSVGIGQISSEVPQNLSASRPQDRQFILSSKKLLLSDSGFYLCAWSVQVTGGYEQYFGPGTRLTVT.

V gene TRBV15 combines with J gene TRBJ1-5, with TRBD1 identical over 9 bases. Germline V gene lookup returns CDR1 LNHNV and CDR2 YYDKDF (reference sequence). The CDR3 is 13 amino acids. The trim removed 5 bases at V and 7 bases at J, leaving 3 bases unmatched. This chain's CDR3 is CATSGQGSQPQHF. DNA of the CDR3: TGTGCCACCAGCGGACAGGGGTCACAGCCCCAGCATTTT.

The chain carries TRBV19 and TRBJ2-2; TRBD2 agrees at 13 bases. Per germline, CDR1 LNHDA and CDR2 SQIVND (reference sequence). The ends lost 6 bases at V and 6 bases at J; junction bases unmatched: 7. The CDR3 is 16 amino acids. In DNA, the CDR3 is TGTGCCAGTAGCCCCGGACTAGCGGGAGAGGCCGGGGAGCTGTTTTTT. It specifies CASSPGLAGEAGELFF. Looking up the rest from reference TRBV19 and TRBJ2-2 gives the full variable domain: DGGITQSPKYLFRKEGQNVTLSCEQNLNHDAMYWYRQDPGQGLRLIYYSQIVNDFQKGDIAEGYSVSREKKESFPLTVTSAQKNPTAFYLCASSPGLAGEAGELFFGEGSRLTVL.

The rearrangement links TRBV5-5 to TRBJ1-6; D may be TRBD1 (6 bases). The V and J ends lost 2 bases and 6 bases respectively, with 12 bases between them. There are 15 residues in the CDR3. Germline-derived CDR1 and CDR2 are SGHKS and YYEKEE (reference sequence). The CDR3 reads CASSFTDSSNSPLHF. As DNA, the CDR3 is TGTGCCAGCAGCTTTACGGACAGTTCTAATTCACCCCTCCACTTT.

The chain uses TRBV30 and TRBJ2-1; maybe TRBD1 (5 bases). The CDR3 spans 14 residues. The germline V and J ends were trimmed by 0 bases and 6 bases, with 12 bases remaining between them. CDR1 is GTSNPN, CDR2 SVGIG, per germline (reference sequence). The CDR3 DNA is TGTGCCTGGAGTGTCTCCAGCAGGGTCAATGAGCAGTTCTTC. It yields the protein CAWSVSSRVNEQFF.